The subject of this entry is one T cell receptor beta chain. What it recognizes is unknown. The data were obtained in a study of Graves' ophthalmopathy and Graves' hyperthyroidism. Regarding the study as a whole: Separation of ophthalmopathy from stable hyperthyroidism was achieved by a 13-signature model, at about 89% sensitivity and roughly 77% specificity. Blood also harbored most expanded thyroid clonotypes above 0.001 frequency.

The germline gives CDR1 SQVTM, CDR2 ANQGSEA. The CDR3 extends over 13 amino acids. Trimming removed 3 bases at V and 3 bases at J, with 9 bases between. From RNA, the CDR3 regions of TCR beta chains were amplified and sequenced. In the first round, RT-PCR was carried out with HTBI primers, and a multiplex PCR formed the second round. TCRdb re-called the multiplex PCR reads through MiXCR, storing one row per CDR3 protein. The sample carries some 1.1 million distinct CDR3 sequences, about 40% recorded once. The gene calls are TRBV29-1 and TRBJ2-1; D is unclear. The receptor comes from an adult man with Graves' hyperthyroidism. Source material: peripheral blood or thyroid tissue (not recorded which). CDR3 sequence (DNA): TGCAGCGTTGATCGTGGCAGCTACAATGAGCAGTTCTTC. Its protein product is CSVDRGSYNEQFF.